This TCR beta chain was sequenced in a study of blood T cells in healthy people across ages (dated by TCRdb to about 2015). Regarding the research as a whole: In model experiments, template switching captured about one uniquely barcoded TCR beta cDNA molecule for every two T cells. The study measured age-related changes in TCR beta repertoire diversity using deep sequencing normalized with unique cDNA molecular identifiers. The donors were divided into four age groups: young (average around 17 years), middle-aged (approximately 39), aged (approximately 59) and long-lived (roughly 82). To avoid experimental bias, donors of different ages were distributed randomly across sequencing lanes. Using the same blood draw, the study looked at two additional independent replicas of 1 million unique cDNA reads for two donors, one aged 18 to 30 and the other aged 80 or older.

Library prep was done by 5' RACE. The run used an Illumina HiSeq 2500. The second PCR ran for roughly 7 to 12 cycles and used a J-beta primer mix along with a sample-barcoded 5' primer. A unique molecular identifier was introduced onto each TCR beta cDNA molecule by a template-switch 5' adaptor carrying 12 random nucleotides. Each sample yielded at least 3 million CDR3-containing paired-end reads. First-strand cDNA synthesis was performed from all RNA using the Mint cDNA synthesis kit, with priming by a TRBC-specific oligonucleotide. Following uracil-DNA glycosylase treatment, all cDNA underwent a first 18-cycle PCR with the universal primers M1SS and BC2_uni_R. From the authors' description of their analysis: For normalization, 1 million high-quality reads, each with a distinct molecular identifier, were randomly selected from each sample. Instead of being binned into consensus sequences, reads that shared molecular identifiers were thrown out. MiTCR, set to a Q25 quality threshold and the strictest error-elimination algorithm, was used for CDR3 identification, clonotype clustering and error correction. A nonparametric unseen species model with Euler transformation was used to estimate a lower bound on total TCR beta diversity. TCRdb itself trimmed the public reads at Q25 with fastp, ran MiXCR and retained productive beta chains. Duplicate CDR3 protein sequences are folded into a single record with the most common DNA and genes. It is TCRdb's table, rather than the study itself, that gives the V and J calls and clone size. This sample comprises hundreds of thousands of distinct CDR3 sequences, 45% to 50% of them detected only once. Clones ranked in the top ten supply around a third of the sample.

CDR3 length: 15 amino acids, cysteine to phenylalanine. Only the CDR3 DNA stays, 45 bases, in frame from base 1. V loses 7 bases, J loses 0 bases, and the germline ends lie 15 bases apart. Per the germline V gene, ENHRY is the CDR1 and SYGVKD is the CDR2. The full study reports these points: As age increased, observed TCR beta diversity per million T cells dropped in a roughly linear way, and a significant reduction was already evident by age 40. Because profiling used bulk unsorted PBMCs, naive and antigen-experienced compartments could not be compared conclusively. Estimates of total diversity from one million sequenced T cells were regarded as lower bounds and underestimates. The percentage of naive T cells measured by flow cytometry correlated strongly with observed TCR beta diversity. Because the CMV infection status of the donors was unknown, age-related changes in expanded clonotypes may potentially have been confounded. The long-lived group showed more naive CD4+ T cells, fewer expanded clones and increased TCR diversity than the aged group, suggesting age selection.

With regard to this clonotype: Its target antigen remains unknown. One base away there is no much larger clone; base qualities are not given.

The 35 to 40 donors, aged roughly 6 to 90 years, were systemically healthy Caucasian individuals from Russia. About 9.8 milliliters of peripheral blood were drawn from each donor into EDTA-treated Vacutainer tubes. Ficoll-Paque density-gradient centrifugation was used to isolate PBMCs, with at least 6.5 million per sample. Trizol reagent was used to extract total RNA from PBMCs, with at least 5.5 micrograms per sample. Naive CD45RAhigh/CD27high T cell percentages were measured by flow cytometry on a PBMC aliquot from every donor. This sequence originates from a woman aged 55-70 years in good health. Rearrangement joined TRBV10-3 to TRBJ1-1; too little of a D gene remains to name it. Sequenced: blood. The CDR3 protein sequence reads: CAITNGTYMNTEAFF. The DNA sequence follows: TGTGCCATCACCAACGGTACGTACATGAACACTGAAGCTTTCTTT.